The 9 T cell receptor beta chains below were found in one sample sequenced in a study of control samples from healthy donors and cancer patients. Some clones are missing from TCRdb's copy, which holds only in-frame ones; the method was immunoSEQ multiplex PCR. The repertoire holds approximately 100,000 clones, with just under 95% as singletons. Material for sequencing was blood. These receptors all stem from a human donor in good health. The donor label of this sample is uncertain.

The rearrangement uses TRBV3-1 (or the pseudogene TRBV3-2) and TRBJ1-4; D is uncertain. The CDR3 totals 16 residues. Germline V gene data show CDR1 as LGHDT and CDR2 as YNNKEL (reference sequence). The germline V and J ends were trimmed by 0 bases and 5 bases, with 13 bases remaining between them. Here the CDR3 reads CASSQDWGGRNEKLFF. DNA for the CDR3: TGTGCCAGCAGCCAAGATTGGGGAGGACGAAATGAAAAACTGTTTTTT.

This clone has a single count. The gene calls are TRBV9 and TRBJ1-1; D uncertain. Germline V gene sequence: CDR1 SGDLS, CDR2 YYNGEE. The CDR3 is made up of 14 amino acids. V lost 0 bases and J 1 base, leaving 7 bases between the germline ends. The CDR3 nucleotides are TGTGCCAGCAGCGTAGGGATAGCGAACACTGAAGCTTTCTTT. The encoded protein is CASSVGIANTEAFF.

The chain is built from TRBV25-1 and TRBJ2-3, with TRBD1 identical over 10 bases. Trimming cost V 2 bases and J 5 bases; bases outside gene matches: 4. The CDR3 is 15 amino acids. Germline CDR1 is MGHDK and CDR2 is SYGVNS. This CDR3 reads CASSEHGTGVDTQYF. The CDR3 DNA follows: TGTGCCAGCAGTGAACACGGGACAGGGGTAGATACGCAGTATTTT.

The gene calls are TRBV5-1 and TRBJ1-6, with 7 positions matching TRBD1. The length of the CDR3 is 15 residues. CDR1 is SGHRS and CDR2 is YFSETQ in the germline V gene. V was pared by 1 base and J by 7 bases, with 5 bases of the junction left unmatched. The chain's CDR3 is CASSLLGQQNSPLHF. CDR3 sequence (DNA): TGCGCCAGCAGCTTGTTGGGACAGCAAAATTCACCCCTCCACTTT.

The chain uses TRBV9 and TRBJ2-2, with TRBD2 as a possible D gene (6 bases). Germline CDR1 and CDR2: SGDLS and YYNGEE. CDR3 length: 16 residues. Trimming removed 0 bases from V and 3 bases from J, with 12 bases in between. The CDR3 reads CASSVGLAEDTGELFF. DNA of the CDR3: TGTGCCAGCAGCGTAGGATTAGCGGAGGACACCGGGGAGCTGTTTTTT.

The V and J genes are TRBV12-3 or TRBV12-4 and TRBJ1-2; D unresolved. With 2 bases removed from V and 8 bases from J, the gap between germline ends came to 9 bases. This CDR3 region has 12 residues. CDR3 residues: CASSLMGNGYTF. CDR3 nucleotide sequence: TGTGCCAGCAGTTTAATGGGTAACGGCTACACCTTC.

CDR3 DNA sequence: TGTGCCAGCAGCGCAGGGAAAGGCGCTGGAAACACCATATATTTT. This gives the protein CASSAGKGAGNTIYF. The V call is TRBV21-1, the J call TRBJ1-3; whether TRBD1, the table's D call, matches the DNA was not checked. TRBV21-1 is shown as a pseudogene. The CDR3 covers 15 residues.

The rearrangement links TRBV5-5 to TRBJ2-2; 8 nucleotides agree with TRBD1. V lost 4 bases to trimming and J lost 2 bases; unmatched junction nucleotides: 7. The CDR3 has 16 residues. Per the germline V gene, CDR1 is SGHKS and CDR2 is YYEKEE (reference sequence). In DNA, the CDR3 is TGTGCCAGCAGCCTCGACAGGGGTCTCAACACCGGGGAGCTGTTTTTT. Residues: CASSLDRGLNTGELFF.

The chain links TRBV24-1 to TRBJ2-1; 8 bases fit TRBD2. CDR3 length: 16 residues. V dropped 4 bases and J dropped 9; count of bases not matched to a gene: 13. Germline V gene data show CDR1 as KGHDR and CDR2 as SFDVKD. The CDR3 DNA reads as TGTGCCACCAGTGACCAAAAGCGGGGGCCGGGAGGTGAGCAGTTCTTC. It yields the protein CATSDQKRGPGGEQFF.